Sequencing of this T cell receptor (beta chain) was carried out in a study of CD8+CD57+ T cells in acquired aplastic anemia (dated by TCRdb to 2016 to 2019). With regard to the full study: A mean of about 3.2 ug of DNA, ranging from roughly 0.18 to 30 ug, was extracted from sorted CD4+ and CD8+ cells. For healthy donor samples, the average read count was about 10.8 million for CD4+ cells and fewer than 14 million for CD8+ cells.

In this study, sorted CD4+ and CD8+ T cells from the blood of healthy subjects and of severe aplastic anemia patients had their TCR repertoires deep-sequenced. Ficoll-Paque density gradient centrifugation was used to isolate peripheral blood mononuclear cells. Before DNA was extracted, CD4+ and CD8+ T cells were sorted using either FACS or magnetic beads. CDR1 and CDR2 are read off the germline V gene as SGHDN and FVKESK. V gives up 5 bases and J gives up 9 bases, and the segment between their germline ends measures 30 bases. The CDR3, cysteine through phenylalanine, is 18 amino acids long. The DNA shown is the 54-base CDR3, in frame from base 1. To note about this clonotype: Its target antigen remains unknown. There are no base qualities to consult, and no much larger clone falls within one base.

Profiling of TCR beta VDJ combinations and CDR3 sequences used genomic DNA as the template. TCR repertoire sequencing was run on an Illumina HiSeq 2000. Processing in the source paper ran as follows. TRBV/TRBJ rearrangement plots, CDR3 size and DJ length profiles, and Simpson's diversity index were used to evaluate the repertoires. The most abundant DNA sequence in the deep sequencing data was defined as the immunodominant clone. CDR3 amino acid sequences were checked for sharing between subjects and were compared against published repertoires and the VDJdb database. The public reads were reprocessed in TCRdb via fastp at Q25 and MiXCR, keeping in-frame beta chains. One record per CDR3 amino acid sequence lists the most common genes and DNA. TCRdb, not the original authors, processed these V and J calls. This sample has just over 400,000 distinct CDR3 sequences in its table, and roughly 68% of those were observed once. The ten largest clones take up 4% of the sample.

Points the paper makes about the study in general: Some 30 CD8+ CDR3 sequences were shared between patients and controls but appeared highly expressed in patients and within their immunodominant clones. Between patients and healthy controls, no significant difference in CD8+ Simpson's diversity was found (P=0.060).

The sequence derives from a human donor in good health, serving as a control. Sequenced sample: sorted CD4+, CD8+, or CD8+CD57+ T cells (not recorded which) from PBMCs. The sequence is built from TRBV14 and TRBJ2-3; TRBD2 is a weak D gene call, 6 bases matching. The CDR3 reads CASSVALMTTKAGRTQYF. The DNA is as follows: TGTGCCAGCAGCGTAGCGCTAATGACCACTAAGGCGGGAAGGACGCAGTATTTT.